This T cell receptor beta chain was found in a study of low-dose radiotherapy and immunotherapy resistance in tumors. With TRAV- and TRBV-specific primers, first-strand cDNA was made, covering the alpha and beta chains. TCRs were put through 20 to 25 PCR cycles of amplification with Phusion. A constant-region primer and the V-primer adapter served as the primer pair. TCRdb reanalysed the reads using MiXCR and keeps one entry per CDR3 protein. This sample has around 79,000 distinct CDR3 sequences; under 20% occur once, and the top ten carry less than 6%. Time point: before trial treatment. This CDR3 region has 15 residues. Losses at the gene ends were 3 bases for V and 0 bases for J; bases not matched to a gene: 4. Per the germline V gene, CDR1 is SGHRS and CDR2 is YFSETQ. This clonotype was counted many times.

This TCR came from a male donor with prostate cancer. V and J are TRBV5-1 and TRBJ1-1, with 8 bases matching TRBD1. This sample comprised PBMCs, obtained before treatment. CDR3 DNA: TGCGCCAGCAGCTACACGGACAGGGTGAACACTGAAGCTTTCTTT. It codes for CASSYTDRVNTEAFF.